This TCR beta chain is drawn from a study of tumor-infiltrating lymphocytes in primary liver carcinoma. Study results and caveats: Only around 7.5-25% of top clones occurred in all five tumor regions.

Germline values: CDR1 MGHRA, CDR2 YSYEKL. V lost 4 bases to trimming and J lost 0 bases, with 12 bases between them. This CDR3 is 16 amino acids long. The input was approximately 0.45 ug total RNA; TCR beta cDNA was made from it with a constant-region primer. ARM-PCR, slightly modified, supplied the TCR beta libraries through three nested multiplex PCR rounds. A C-beta reverse primer was combined with TRBV1-TRBV30 forward primers in the first two PCR rounds, and each round had about 10 cycles. TCRdb processed the multiplex PCR reads anew with MiXCR; each CDR3 protein has one entry. The table shows 48,000 or so distinct CDR3 sequences, with about 80% occurring only once. Points on this clonotype: As yet, its antigen is unknown.

From roughly 20-30 mg of unsorted bulk tissue, DNA and RNA were co-extracted together. This receptor was obtained from a middle-aged man with primary liver carcinoma and hepatitis B virus infection. V is TRBV4-1 and J is TRBJ2-2; tentative D call: TRBD1 (6 bases). The sequenced material came from liver tumor tissue from sampling region 3. As to subset: tumor region T3, left-lateral pole. CDR3 in amino acids: CASSLQGHTNTGELFF. Here the CDR3 DNA reads TGCGCCAGCAGCCTACAGGGTCACACGAACACCGGGGAGCTGTTTTTT.